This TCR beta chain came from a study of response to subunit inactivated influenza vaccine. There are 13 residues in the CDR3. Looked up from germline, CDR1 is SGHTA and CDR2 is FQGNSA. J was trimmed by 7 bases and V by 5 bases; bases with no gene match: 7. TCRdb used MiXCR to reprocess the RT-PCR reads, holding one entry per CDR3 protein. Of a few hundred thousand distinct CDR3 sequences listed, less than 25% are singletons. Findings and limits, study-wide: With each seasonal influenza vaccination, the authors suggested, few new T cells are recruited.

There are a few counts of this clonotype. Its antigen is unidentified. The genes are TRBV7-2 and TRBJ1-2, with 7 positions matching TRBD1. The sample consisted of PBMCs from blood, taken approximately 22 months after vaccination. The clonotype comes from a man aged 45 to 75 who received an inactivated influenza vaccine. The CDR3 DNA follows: TGTGCCAGCAGCCCCTCTCAGGGGGGTGGCTACACCTTC. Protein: CASSPSQGGGYTF.